Presented here are 3 T cell receptor beta chains from one specimen sequenced in a study of technical replicates of blood from a few donors. Produced via immunoSEQ multiplex PCR; TCRdb's table is partial and in-frame only. The table includes approximately 70,000 clones, roughly nine tenths detected once. Material: T cells isolated from PBMCs. The source of these receptors is a human donor in good health.

The chain couples TRBV5-1 to TRBJ1-2, with a tentative D call TRBD1 (5 bases). V was trimmed by 5 bases and J by 4 bases, leaving 9 bases between them. Germline lookup yields CDR1 SGHRS and CDR2 YFSETQ. There are 12 residues in the CDR3. This CDR3 reads CASRQDSYGYTF. CDR3 DNA: TGCGCCAGCAGACAAGACAGCTATGGCTACACCTTC.

The rearrangement links TRBV27 to TRBJ2-1; 7 bases are a match to TRBD1. Germline trimming cut 2 bases from V and 0 bases from J; bases unmatched to any gene: 10. Germline V gives CDR1 MNHEY, CDR2 SMNVEV (reference sequence). This CDR3 has 18 residues. The CDR3 DNA is TGTGCCAGCAGTTTAAGGCAGGGGGAAGCATTCTCCTACAATGAGCAGTTCTTC. Residues: CASSLRQGEAFSYNEQFF.

This chain links TRBV4-1 with TRBJ2-1; 8 positions match TRBD2. V shed 5 bases, J shed 9 bases, and the junction held 12 bases outside the gene matches. CDR1 and CDR2 (germline): MGHRA, YSYEKL. The CDR3 sequence is 15 residues long. CDR3 nucleotides: TGCGCCAGCAGCTGGACTAGCCCGAAATCAGTTGAGCAGTTCTTC. Protein sequence: CASSWTSPKSVEQFF.